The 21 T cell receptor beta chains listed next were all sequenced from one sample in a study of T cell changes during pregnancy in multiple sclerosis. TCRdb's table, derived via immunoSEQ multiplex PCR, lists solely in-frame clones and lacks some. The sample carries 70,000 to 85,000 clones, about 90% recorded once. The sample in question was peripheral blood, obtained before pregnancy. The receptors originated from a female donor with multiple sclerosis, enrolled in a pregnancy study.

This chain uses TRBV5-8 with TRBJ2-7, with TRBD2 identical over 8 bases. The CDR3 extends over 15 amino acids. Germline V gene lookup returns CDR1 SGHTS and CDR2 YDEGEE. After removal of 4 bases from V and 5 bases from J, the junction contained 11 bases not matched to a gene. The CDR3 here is CASSPRGGQGHEQYF. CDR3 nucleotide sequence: TGTGCCAGCAGCCCCCGGGGGGGACAAGGCCACGAGCAGTACTTC.

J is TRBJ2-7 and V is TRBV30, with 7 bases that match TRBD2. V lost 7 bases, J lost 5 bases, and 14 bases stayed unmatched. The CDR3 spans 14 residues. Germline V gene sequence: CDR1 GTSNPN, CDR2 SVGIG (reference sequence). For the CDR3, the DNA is TGTGCCTTATCCACATCGGGACTACGGGACGAGCAGTACTTC. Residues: CALSTSGLRDEQYF.

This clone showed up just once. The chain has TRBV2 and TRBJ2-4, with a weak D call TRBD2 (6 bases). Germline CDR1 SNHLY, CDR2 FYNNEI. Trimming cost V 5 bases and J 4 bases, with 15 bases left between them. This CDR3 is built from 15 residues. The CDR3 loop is CASSPRDWGKNIQYF. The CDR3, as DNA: TGTGCCAGCAGTCCTCGGGACTGGGGAAAAAACATTCAGTACTTC.

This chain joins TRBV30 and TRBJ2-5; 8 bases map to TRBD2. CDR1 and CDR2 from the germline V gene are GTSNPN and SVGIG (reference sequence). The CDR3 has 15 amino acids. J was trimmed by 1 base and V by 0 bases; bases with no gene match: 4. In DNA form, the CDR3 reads TGTGCCTGGAGTGTCCAGCGGGGGCTCCAAGAGACCCAGTACTTC. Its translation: CAWSVQRGLQETQYF.

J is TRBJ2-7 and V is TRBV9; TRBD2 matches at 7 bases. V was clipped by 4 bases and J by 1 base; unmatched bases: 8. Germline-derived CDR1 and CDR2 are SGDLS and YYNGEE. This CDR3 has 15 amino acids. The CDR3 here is CASSPSGLGSYEQYF. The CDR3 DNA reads TGTGCCAGCAGCCCCTCCGGACTAGGGTCCTACGAGCAGTACTTC.

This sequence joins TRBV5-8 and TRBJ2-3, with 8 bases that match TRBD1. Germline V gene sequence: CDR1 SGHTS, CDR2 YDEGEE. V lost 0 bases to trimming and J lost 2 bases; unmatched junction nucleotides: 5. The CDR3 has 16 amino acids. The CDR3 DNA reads TGTGCCAGCAGCTTGGGACAGGGGAGAGTCACAGATACGCAGTATTTT. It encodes CASSLGQGRVTDTQYF.

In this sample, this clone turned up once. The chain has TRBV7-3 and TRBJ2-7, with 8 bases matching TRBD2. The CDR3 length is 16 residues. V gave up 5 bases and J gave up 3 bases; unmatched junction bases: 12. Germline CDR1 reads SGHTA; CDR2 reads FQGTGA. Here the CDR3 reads CASSPTLASGRYEQYF. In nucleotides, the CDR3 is TGTGCCAGCAGCCCCACCCTGGCTAGCGGGCGCTACGAGCAGTACTTC.

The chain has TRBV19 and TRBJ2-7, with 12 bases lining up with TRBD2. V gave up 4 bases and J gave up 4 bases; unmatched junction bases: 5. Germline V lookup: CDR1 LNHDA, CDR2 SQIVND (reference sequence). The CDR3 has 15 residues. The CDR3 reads CASSTRLAGVYEQYF. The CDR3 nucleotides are TGTGCCAGTAGTACTAGACTAGCGGGAGTTTACGAGCAGTACTTC. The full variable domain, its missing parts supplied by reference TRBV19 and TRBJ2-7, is DGGITQSPKYLFRKEGQNVTLSCEQNLNHDAMYWYRQDPGQGLRLIYYSQIVNDFQKGDIAEGYSVSREKKESFPLTVTSAQKNPTAFYLCASSTRLAGVYEQYFGPGTRLTVT.

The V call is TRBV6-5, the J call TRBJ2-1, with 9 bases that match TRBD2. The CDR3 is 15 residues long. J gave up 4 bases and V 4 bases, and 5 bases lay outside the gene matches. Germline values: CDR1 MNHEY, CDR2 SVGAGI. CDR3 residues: CASSSSGGPYNEQFF. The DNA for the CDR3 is TGTGCCAGCAGTTCGAGCGGGGGGCCTTACAATGAGCAGTTCTTC.

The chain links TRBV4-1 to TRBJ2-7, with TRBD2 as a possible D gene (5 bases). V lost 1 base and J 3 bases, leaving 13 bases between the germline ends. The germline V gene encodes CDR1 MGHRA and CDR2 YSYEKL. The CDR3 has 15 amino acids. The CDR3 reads CASSQGPGSGYEQYF. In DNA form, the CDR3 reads TGCGCCAGCAGCCAAGGTCCGGGGTCTGGCTACGAGCAGTACTTC.

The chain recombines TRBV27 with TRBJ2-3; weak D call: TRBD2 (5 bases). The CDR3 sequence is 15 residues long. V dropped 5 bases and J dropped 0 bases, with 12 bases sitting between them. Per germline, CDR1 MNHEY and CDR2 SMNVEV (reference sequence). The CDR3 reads CASSVTGSSTDTQYF. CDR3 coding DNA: TGTGCCAGCAGTGTAACGGGGTCTAGCACAGATACGCAGTATTTT.

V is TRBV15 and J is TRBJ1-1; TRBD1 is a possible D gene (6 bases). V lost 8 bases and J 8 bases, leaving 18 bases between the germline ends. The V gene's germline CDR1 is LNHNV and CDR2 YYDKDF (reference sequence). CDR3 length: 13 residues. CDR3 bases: TGTGCCACCCGACCCGAGTGGACAGCAGAAGCTTTCTTT. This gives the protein CATRPEWTAEAFF.

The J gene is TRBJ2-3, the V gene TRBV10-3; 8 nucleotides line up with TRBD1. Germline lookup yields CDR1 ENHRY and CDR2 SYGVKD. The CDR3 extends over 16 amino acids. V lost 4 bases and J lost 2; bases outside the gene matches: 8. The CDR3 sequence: CAISARTGLPTDTQYF. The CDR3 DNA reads TGTGCCATCAGTGCCCGGACAGGGCTACCCACAGATACGCAGTATTTT.

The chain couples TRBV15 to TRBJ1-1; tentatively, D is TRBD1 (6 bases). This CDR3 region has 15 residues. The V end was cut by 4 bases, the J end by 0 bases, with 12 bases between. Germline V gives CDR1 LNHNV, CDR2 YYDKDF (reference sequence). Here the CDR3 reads CATSTQTGLNTEAFF. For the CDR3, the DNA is TGTGCCACCAGCACTCAGACAGGATTGAACACTGAAGCTTTCTTT. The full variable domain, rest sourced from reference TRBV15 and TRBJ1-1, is DAMVIQNPRYQVTQFGKPVTLSCSQTLNHNVMYWYQQKSSQAPKLLFHYYDKDFNNEADTPDNFQSRRPNTSFCFLDIRSPGLGDTAMYLCATSTQTGLNTEAFFGQGTRLTVV.

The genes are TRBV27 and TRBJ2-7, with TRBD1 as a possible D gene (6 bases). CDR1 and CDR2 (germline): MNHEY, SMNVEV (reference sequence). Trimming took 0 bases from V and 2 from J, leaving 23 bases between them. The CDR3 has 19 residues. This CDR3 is CASSLSNSGAGRGTYEQYF. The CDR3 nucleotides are TGTGCCAGCAGTTTATCGAACTCCGGGGCGGGTAGGGGGACCTACGAGCAGTACTTC.

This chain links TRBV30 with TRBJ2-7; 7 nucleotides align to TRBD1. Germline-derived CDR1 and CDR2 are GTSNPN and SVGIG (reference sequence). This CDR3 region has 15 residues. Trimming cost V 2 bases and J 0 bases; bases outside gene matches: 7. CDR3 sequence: CAWSPGTVSSYEQYF. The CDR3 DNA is TGTGCCTGGAGTCCCGGGACAGTAAGCTCCTACGAGCAGTACTTC.

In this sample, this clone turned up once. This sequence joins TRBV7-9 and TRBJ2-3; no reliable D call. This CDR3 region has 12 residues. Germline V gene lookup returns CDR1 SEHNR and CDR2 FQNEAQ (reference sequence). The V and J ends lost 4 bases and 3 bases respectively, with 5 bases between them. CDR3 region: CASSSGTDTQYF. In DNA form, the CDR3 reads TGTGCCAGCAGCTCCGGGACAGATACGCAGTATTTT.

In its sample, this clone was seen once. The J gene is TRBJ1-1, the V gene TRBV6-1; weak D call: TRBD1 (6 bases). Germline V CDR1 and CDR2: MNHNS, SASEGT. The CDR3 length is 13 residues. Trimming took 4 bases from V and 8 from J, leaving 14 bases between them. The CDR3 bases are TGTGCCAGCAGTGTAGGGCAGGGGTTGGAAGCTTTCTTT. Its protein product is CASSVGQGLEAFF.

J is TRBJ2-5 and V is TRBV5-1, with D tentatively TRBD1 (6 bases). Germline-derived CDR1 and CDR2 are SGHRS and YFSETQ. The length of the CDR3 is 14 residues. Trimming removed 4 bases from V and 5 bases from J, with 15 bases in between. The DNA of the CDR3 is TGCGCCAGCAGCAATACAGGGACGGGTGAGACCCAGTACTTC. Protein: CASSNTGTGETQYF. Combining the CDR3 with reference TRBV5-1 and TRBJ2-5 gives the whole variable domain KAGVTQTPRYLIKTRGQQVTLSCSPISGHRSVSWYQQTPGQGLQFLFEYFSETQRNKGNFPGRFSGRQFSNSRSEMNVSTLELGDSALYLCASSNTGTGETQYFGPGTRLLVL.

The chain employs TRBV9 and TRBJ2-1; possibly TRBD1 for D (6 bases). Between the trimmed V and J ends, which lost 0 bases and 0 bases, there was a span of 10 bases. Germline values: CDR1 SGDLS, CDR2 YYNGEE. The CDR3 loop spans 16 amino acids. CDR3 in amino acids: CASSVVGASSYNEQFF. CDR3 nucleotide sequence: TGTGCCAGCAGCGTAGTGGGGGCGAGCTCCTACAATGAGCAGTTCTTC. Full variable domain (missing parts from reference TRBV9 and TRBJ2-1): DSGVTQTPKHLITATGQRVTLRCSPRSGDLSVYWYQQSLDQGLQFLIQYYNGEERAKGNILERFSAQQFPDLHSELNLSSLELGDSALYFCASSVVGASSYNEQFFGPGTRLTVL.

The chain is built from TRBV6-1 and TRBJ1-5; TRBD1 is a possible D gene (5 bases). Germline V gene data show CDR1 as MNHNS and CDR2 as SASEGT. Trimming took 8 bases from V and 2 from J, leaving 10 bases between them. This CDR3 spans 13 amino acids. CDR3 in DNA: TGTGCCAGCTCCCCGACAGGCAATCAGCCCCAGCATTTT. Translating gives CASSPTGNQPQHF.